This T cell receptor beta chain was sequenced in a study of Ad26.COV2.S vaccination and SARS-CoV-2 variants. V shed 5 bases and J shed 3 bases, with 13 bases lying between them. Germline V gives CDR1 MNHEY, CDR2 SVGEGT. This CDR3 spans 14 amino acids. Data came from immunoSEQ multiplex PCR; TCRdb stores just in-frame clones and leaves some out. The data show around 450,000 clones, approximately 92% seen once. This clone has more than one count but fewer than ten. Treatment: some 20 received Ad26.COV2.S at low or high dose, single or two shots; 5 received placebo; per-sample allocation not given. Sampling took place 63 days after the first vaccine or placebo injection.

The sample here was peripheral blood, taken in a trial of Ad26.COV2.S vaccine versus placebo. The clonotype comes from a person between 18 and 65 years old who received the Ad26.COV2.S COVID-19 vaccine or a placebo. This sequence joins TRBV6-2 or TRBV6-3 and TRBJ1-1; D is unresolved. The DNA for the CDR3 is TGTGCCAGCAGTCCCCCTTTTTCATACACTGAAGCTTTCTTT. It encodes CASSPPFSYTEAFF.